The count of the clone carrying this T cell receptor (beta chain) is one. Per the authors' pipeline: Counts of nucleated cells, estimated from reference gene primer amplification, were obtained. Method: immunoSEQ multiplex PCR; TCRdb's copy keeps in-frame clones and lacks some. V, J and clone size are those of that table, while D and trimming were read from the DNA. The data contain around 430,000 clones, roughly 88% of them seen just once; the ten biggest clones take up roughly 12%. This entry comes from a study of blood T cell repertoires in COVID-19. Study information: Samples came from the United States, Italy and Spain, spanning acute and convalescent COVID-19. PBMCs, B-cell-depleted T cells, or T cells provided the cDNA or gDNA that made up the material.

The germline V gene encodes CDR1 SQVTM and CDR2 ANQGSEA. Trimming stripped 4 bases from V and 4 bases from J, with 10 bases between. This CDR3 has 12 amino acids. It was during active infection that Seattle patients were enrolled and then longitudinally followed. The sequence was obtained from a woman aged 45-59 years with COVID-19, enrolled during active disease. V gene TRBV29-1 combines with J gene TRBJ1-2; the D gene is possibly TRBD1 (5 bases). Sequenced sample: peripheral blood. CDR3 amino acids: CSVAGLGYGYTF. Here the CDR3 DNA reads TGCAGCGTTGCGGGACTCGGCTATGGCTACACCTTC.